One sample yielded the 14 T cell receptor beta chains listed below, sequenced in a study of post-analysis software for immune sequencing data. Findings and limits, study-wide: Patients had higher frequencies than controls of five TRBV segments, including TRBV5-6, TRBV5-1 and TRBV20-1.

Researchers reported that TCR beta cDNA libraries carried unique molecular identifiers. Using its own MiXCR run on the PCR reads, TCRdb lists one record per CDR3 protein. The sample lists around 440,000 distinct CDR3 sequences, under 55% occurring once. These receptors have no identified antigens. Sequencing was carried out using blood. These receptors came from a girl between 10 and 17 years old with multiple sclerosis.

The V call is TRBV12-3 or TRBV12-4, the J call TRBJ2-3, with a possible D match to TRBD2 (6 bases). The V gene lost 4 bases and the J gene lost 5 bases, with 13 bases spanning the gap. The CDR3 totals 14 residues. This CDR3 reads CASSWDGRGDTQYF. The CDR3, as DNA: TGTGCCAGCAGTTGGGACGGGAGAGGAGATACGCAGTATTTT.

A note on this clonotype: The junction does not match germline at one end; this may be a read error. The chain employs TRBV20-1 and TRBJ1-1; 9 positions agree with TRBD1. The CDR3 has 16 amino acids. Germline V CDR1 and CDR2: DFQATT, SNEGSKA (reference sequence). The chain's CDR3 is CSAGSGTGSMNTVAFF. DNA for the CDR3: TGCAGTGCTGGCTCCGGGACAGGGTCAATGAACACTGTAGCTTTCTTT.

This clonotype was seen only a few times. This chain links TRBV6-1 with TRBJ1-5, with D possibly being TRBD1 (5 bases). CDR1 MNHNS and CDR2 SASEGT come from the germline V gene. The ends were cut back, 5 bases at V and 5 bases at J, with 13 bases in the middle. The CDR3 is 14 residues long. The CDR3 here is CASSRQGAYQPQHF. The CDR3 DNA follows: TGTGCCAGCAGTCGGCAGGGAGCCTATCAGCCCCAGCATTTT.

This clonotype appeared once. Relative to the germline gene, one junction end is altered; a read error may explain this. The CDR3 spells CSVVGHPRSKNIRYF. CDR3 DNA: TGCAGCGTTGTTGGGCACCCAAGGTCCAAAAACATTCGGTACTTC. The gene calls are TRBV29-1 and TRBJ2-4; D gene unclear. The CDR3 has 15 amino acids. Germline values: CDR1 SQVTM, CDR2 ANQGSEA.

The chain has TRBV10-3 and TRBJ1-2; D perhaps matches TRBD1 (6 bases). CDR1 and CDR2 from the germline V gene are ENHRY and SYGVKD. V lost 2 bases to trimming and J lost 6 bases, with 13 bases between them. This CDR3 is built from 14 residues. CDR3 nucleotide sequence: TGTGCCATCAGTGAGATGCAGGGGAAGGATGGCTACACCTTC. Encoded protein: CAISEMQGKDGYTF.

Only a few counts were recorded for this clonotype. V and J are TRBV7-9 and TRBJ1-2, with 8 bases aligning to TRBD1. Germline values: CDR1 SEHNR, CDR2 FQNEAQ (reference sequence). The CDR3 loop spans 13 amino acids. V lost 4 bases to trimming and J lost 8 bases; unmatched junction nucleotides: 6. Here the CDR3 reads CASSSYGQGGYTF. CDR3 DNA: TGTGCCAGCAGCTCTTACGGACAGGGCGGCTACACCTTC.

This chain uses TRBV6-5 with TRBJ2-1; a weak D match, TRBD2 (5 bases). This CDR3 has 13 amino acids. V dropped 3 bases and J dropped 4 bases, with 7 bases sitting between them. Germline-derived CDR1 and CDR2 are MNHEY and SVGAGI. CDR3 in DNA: TGTGCCAGCAGTTATGGACTGTACAATGAGCAGTTCTTC. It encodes CASSYGLYNEQFF.

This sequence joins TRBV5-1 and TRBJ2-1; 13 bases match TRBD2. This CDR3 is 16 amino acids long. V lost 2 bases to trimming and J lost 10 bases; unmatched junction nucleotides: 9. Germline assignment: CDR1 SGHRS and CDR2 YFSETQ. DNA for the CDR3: TGCGCCAGCAGCTTCCTGACTAGCGGGAGGATTGGCGAGCAGTTCTTC. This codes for CASSFLTSGRIGEQFF.

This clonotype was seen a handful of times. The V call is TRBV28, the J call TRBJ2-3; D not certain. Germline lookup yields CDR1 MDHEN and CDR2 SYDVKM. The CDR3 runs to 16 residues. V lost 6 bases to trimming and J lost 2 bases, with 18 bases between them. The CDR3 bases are TGTGCCAGCAGGGATAACGCCGGGCGGTCCACAGATACGCAGTATTTT. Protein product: CASRDNAGRSTDTQYF.

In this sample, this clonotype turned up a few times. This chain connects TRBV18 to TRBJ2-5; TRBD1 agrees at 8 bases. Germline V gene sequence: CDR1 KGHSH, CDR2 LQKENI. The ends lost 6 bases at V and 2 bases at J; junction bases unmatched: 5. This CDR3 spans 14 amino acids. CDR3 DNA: TGTGCCAGCTCCCCGGACAGGGATCAAGAGACCCAGTACTTC. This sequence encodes CASSPDRDQETQYF.

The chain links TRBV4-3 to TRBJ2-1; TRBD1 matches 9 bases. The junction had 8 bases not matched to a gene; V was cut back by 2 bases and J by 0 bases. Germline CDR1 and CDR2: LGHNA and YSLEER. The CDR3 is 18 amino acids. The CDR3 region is CASSQYYRGLPSYNEQFF. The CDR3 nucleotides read TGCGCCAGCAGCCAATATTACAGGGGGCTCCCCTCCTACAATGAGCAGTTCTTC.

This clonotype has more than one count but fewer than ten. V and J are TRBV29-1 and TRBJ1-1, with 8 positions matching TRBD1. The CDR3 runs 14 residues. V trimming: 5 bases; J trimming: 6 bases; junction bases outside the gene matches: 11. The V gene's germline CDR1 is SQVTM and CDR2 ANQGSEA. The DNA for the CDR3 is TGCAGCGTTTTCGGGCAGGGGGCTTGGTCTGAAGCTTTCTTT. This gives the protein CSVFGQGAWSEAFF.

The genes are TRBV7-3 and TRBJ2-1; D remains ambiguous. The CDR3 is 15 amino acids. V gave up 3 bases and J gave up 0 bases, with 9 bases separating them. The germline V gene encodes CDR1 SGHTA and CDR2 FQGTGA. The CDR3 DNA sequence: TGTGCCAGCAGCTTCGGCGTACTCTCCTACAATGAGCAGTTCTTC. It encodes CASSFGVLSYNEQFF.

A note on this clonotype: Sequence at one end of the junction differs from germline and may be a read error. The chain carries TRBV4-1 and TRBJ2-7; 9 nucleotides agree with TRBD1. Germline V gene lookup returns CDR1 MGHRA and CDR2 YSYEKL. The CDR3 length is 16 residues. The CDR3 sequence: CVSSQGWDREIYEQYF. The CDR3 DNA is TGCGTCAGCAGCCAAGGGTGGGACAGGGAAATCTACGAGCAGTACTTC.